These T cell receptor beta chains were read from a single sample in a study of blood T cell repertoires in COVID-19. The method was immunoSEQ multiplex PCR; TCRdb's version includes in-frame clones alone and lacks a portion of them. The data show around 270,000 clones, around nine tenths seen once. The sequencing sample was made of peripheral blood. Source of these receptors: a man aged 30 to 39 with active or convalescent COVID-19. Both conserved end residues are part of each CDR3. The D gene is left open where the match is weak. The size entry is marked missing in some rows and otherwise reads once, few, many or a size class.

NA | TRBJ1-1 | TRBV9 | TRBD1 | CASSGRDRGPGTEAFF
NA | TRBJ2-1 | TRBV25-1 | TRBD1 | CASSEAGGPYNEQFF
NA | TRBJ2-2 | TRBV13 | TRBD1 | CASSHETGAFGELFF
NA | TRBJ1-5 | TRBV5-5 | NA | CASSLQTGLVGNQPQHF
NA | TRBJ2-1 | TRBV2 | NA | CASSEARSSPRSGQFF
NA | TRBJ2-3 | TRBV5-6 | NA | CASSSIPGTDTQYF
once | TRBJ2-1 | TRBV19 | TRBD2 | CASSIDPAGGEQFF
NA | TRBJ2-7 | TRBV10-3 | NA | CAGQQDGRTYEQYF
NA | TRBJ1-2 | TRBV24-1 | NA | CATSDGQGYTF
NA | TRBJ2-1 | TRBV29-1 | TRBD2 | CSVPGLAGGGAYNEQFF
once | TRBJ1-2 | TRBV13 | TRBD1 | CASSLSGQTYGYTF
NA | TRBJ2-3 | TRBV4-2 | NA | CASSQERDVRGDTQYF
NA | TRBJ2-1 | TRBV19 | TRBD2 | CASSIVAPVPGLAGTWNEQFF
NA | TRBJ1-5 | TRBV9 | NA | CASSMTPSSNQPQHF
NA | TRBJ1-1 | TRBV2 | TRBD1 | CASSEGQYRAFF
NA | TRBJ1-3 | TRBV18 | NA | CASSPPLGEVNTIYF
once | TRBJ1-6 | TRBV5-1 | NA | CASSEKRTVNSPLHF
NA | TRBJ2-7 | TRBV29-1 | TRBD1 | CSVEGGTVGFDEQYF
NA | TRBJ1-6 | TRBV10-1 | NA | CASSEDGNSPLHF
NA | TRBJ1-4 | TRBV7-2 | TRBD1 | CASSYRGPNEKLFF
NA | TRBJ1-6 | TRBV6-5 | NA | CASSPVRNSPLHF
NA | TRBJ1-3 | TRBV19 | NA | CASSIQANSGNTIYF
NA | TRBJ2-3 | TRBV7-8 | TRBD2 | CASSPLAGGVGTQYF
once | TRBJ1-4 | TRBV7-2 | NA | CASSFAGGSGEKLFF
NA | TRBJ2-2 | TRBV4-3 | TRBD1 | CASSQEQGWGTGELFF
NA | TRBJ2-7 | TRBV5-6 | TRBD1 | CASSSAPGQFYEQYF
many | TRBJ1-2 | TRBV25-1 | NA | CASSESGEIPFGYTF
NA | TRBJ1-2 | TRBV11-1 | NA | CASSLFQGFYGYTF
NA | TRBJ1-1 | TRBV29-1 | TRBD1 | CSDPDREGTEAFF
NA | TRBJ2-1 | TRBV6-5 | NA | CASLRGNEQFF
NA | TRBJ2-1 | TRBV10-2 | TRBD2 | CASSPTSGGSNEQFF
NA | TRBJ2-5 | TRBV4-1 | NA | CASSPWATAVETQYF
NA | TRBJ2-1 | TRBV6-5 | TRBD2 | CASSYSPLGLSEQFF
NA | TRBJ2-5 | TRBV7-9 | NA | CASSPGSETQYF
NA | TRBJ2-5 | TRBV19 | NA | CASSIGRETQYF
NA | TRBJ2-5 | TRBV6-2/TRBV6-3 | TRBD2 | CASSYRPSGGQETQYF
NA | TRBJ2-3 | TRBV11-2 | NA | CASSPRTSTDTQYF
NA | TRBJ1-1 | TRBV15 | NA | CATSTQAAVNTEAFF